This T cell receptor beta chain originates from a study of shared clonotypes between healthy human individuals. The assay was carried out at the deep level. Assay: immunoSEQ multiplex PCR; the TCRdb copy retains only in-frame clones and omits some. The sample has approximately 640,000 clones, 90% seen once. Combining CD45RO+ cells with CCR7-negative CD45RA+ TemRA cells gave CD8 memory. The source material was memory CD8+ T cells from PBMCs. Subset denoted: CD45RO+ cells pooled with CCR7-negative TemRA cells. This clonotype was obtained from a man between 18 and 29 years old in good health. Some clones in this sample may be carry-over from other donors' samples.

The CDR3 region has the DNA TGTGCCAGCAGCACAGACAGGGCCCGTGCGAACACCGGGGAGCTGTTTTTT. The encoded protein is CASSTDRARANTGELFF. The chain recombines TRBV5-4 with TRBJ2-2, with 7 nucleotides matching TRBD1. The CDR3 extends over 17 amino acids. Germline CDR1 reads SGHNT; CDR2 reads YYREEE (reference sequence). Losses at the gene ends were 4 bases for V and 0 bases for J; bases not matched to a gene: 9.